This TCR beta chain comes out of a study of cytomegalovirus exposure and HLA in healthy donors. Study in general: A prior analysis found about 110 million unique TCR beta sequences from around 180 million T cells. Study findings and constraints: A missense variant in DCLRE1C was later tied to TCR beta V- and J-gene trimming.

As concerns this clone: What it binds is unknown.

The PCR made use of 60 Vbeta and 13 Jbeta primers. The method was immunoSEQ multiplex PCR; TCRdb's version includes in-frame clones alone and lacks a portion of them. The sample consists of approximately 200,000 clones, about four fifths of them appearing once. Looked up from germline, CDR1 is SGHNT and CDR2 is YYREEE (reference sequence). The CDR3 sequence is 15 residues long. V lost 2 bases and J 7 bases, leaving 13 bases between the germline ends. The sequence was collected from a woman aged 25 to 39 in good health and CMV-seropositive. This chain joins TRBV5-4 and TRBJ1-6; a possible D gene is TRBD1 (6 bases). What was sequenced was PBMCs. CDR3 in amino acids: CASSLTGTSNSPLHF. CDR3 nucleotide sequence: TGTGCCAGCAGCTTAACAGGGACCTCCAATTCACCCCTCCACTTT.